The sequence of this T cell receptor (beta chain) was determined in a study of TIL therapy for anti-PD-1-resistant metastatic lung cancer. The CDR3 consists of 14 residues. V shed 6 bases, J shed 8 bases, and the junction held 12 bases outside the gene matches. Germline V lookup: CDR1 SNHLY, CDR2 FYNNEI. Indicated time point: pre-treatment sample, taken before nivolumab and TIL therapy. Patients were adults with stage 4 NSCLC. This was the immunoSEQ v3 assay. The table came from immunoSEQ multiplex PCR; TCRdb's copy has only in-frame clones and leaves some out. This sample yields tens of thousands of clones, of which roughly 66% are seen a single time; about 6.8% belongs to the top ten.

The origin of this receptor is a person aged 25-85 years with non-small cell lung cancer. The rearrangement uses TRBV2 and TRBJ1-1; 7 nucleotides match TRBD1. The source was blood, collected at baseline. CDR3 protein: CASSAAQTGWEAFF. CDR3 coding DNA: TGTGCCAGCAGCGCCGCCCAGACAGGGTGGGAAGCTTTCTTT.